The 9 T cell receptor beta chains presented below share a single source sample, sequenced in a study of T and B cells in COVID-19 patients (dated by TCRdb to the early 2020s). Genomic DNA extracted from blood, in amounts of roughly 250-550 ng, served as the starting material for amplifying TRB repertoires. The instrument was an Illumina MiSeq. TRB rearrangements were amplified by multiplex PCR with BIOMED2 TRB-A/B primer pools. TCRdb reprocessing: public reads trimmed at Q25 with fastp, clones called with MiXCR, in-frame beta chains kept. Each entry is one CDR3 protein sequence, shown with its most common DNA and genes. The sample has some 15,000 distinct CDR3 sequences on record, about 29% of them singletons. Jointly, the top ten make up roughly 1.1% of the sample. Material for sequencing was blood. The origin of the receptors is a human donor who had recovered from COVID-19.

This clonotype showed up just a few times. V gene TRBV10-3 combines with J gene TRBJ2-2; D gene ambiguous. V gave up 10 bases and J gave up 1 base, with 16 bases separating them. Germline V gene sequence: CDR1 ENHRY, CDR2 SYGVKD. The CDR3 sequence is 15 residues long. The DNA for the CDR3 is TGTGCCACCGAGACCGAACCCCTGAACACCGGGGAGCTGTTTTTT. Amino acids: CATETEPLNTGELFF.

This clonotype counts as medium-sized. The chain has TRBV15 and TRBJ1-2; D ambiguous. CDR1 and CDR2 from the germline V gene are LNHNV and YYDKDF (reference sequence). This CDR3 is built from 13 residues. V lost 0 bases and J 2 bases, leaving 4 bases between the germline ends. This chain's CDR3 is CATSRDGNYGYTF. DNA for the CDR3: TGTGCCACCAGCAGAGACGGAAACTATGGCTACACCTTC. The variable domain in full, completed from reference TRBV15 and TRBJ1-2, reads DAMVIQNPRYQVTQFGKPVTLSCSQTLNHNVMYWYQQKSSQAPKLLFHYYDKDFNNEADTPDNFQSRRPNTSFCFLDIRSPGLGDTAMYLCATSRDGNYGYTFGSGTRLTVV.

Judged by abundance, this clonotype is medium-sized (0.01 to 0.1%). The rearrangement uses TRBV29-1 and TRBJ1-3; TRBD1 is a possible D gene (5 bases). Germline CDR1 is SQVTM and CDR2 is ANQGSEA. The CDR3 covers 13 residues. V lost 7 bases to trimming and J lost 3 bases, with 13 bases between them. CDR3 nucleotides: TGCAGCGGCAATTGGGGGGGTGGAAACACCATATATTTT. Translated: CSGNWGGGNTIYF.

This clonotype was found a few times. V gene TRBV19 combines with J gene TRBJ1-1; TRBD1 is a possible D gene (6 bases). Germline V gives CDR1 LNHDA, CDR2 SQIVND (reference sequence). The V gene lost 4 bases and the J gene lost 8 bases, with 17 bases spanning the gap. The CDR3 extends over 14 amino acids. CDR3 sequence: CASSKVGGALEAFF. The CDR3 coding sequence is TGTGCCAGTAGTAAGGTAGGGGGGGCCCTAGAAGCTTTCTTT.

The CDR3 here is CASSALVLRGDEQFF. CDR3 DNA: TGTGCCAGCAGCGCACTAGTCCTCCGGGGGGATGAGCAGTTCTTC. The chain employs TRBV7-2 and TRBJ2-1; 7 nucleotides match TRBD2. The CDR3 spans 15 residues. The V and J ends lost 5 bases and 8 bases, in that order; junction bases with no gene match: 12. Looked up from germline, CDR1 is SGHTA and CDR2 is FQGNSA.

By sample fraction, this clonotype is medium-sized (0.01 to 0.1%). V and J are TRBV29-1 and TRBJ1-1, with D uncertain. The CDR3 contains 13 residues. In germline, CDR1 is SQVTM, CDR2 ANQGSEA. V lost 4 bases and J lost 2, with 11 bases in between. The CDR3 DNA is TGCAGCGTTGTAAACACAATAAACACTGAAGCTTTCTTT. Its protein is CSVVNTINTEAFF.

This chain links TRBV5-6 with TRBJ1-1; unclear D gene. Trimming took off 4 bases at V and 0 bases at J, with 10 bases between the two ends. This CDR3 has 14 residues. Looked up from germline, CDR1 is SGHDT and CDR2 is YYEEEE. The CDR3 DNA is TGTGCCAGCAGCCGCCTGCCAATGAACACTGAAGCTTTCTTT. Encoded protein: CASSRLPMNTEAFF.

This chain links TRBV11-3 with TRBJ2-7; 8 nucleotides match TRBD2. Per germline, CDR1 SGHNT and CDR2 YENEEA. The J segment lost 2 bases and the V segment lost 2 bases, leaving 11 bases of the junction unmatched. The CDR3 runs to 17 residues. CDR3 region: CASSLTTSGSLPYEQYF. CDR3 sequence (DNA): TGTGCCAGCAGCTTAACGACAAGCGGGAGCCTACCCTACGAGCAGTACTTC.

This chain uses TRBV11-3 with TRBJ2-1; D remains unclear. Germline CDR1 is SGHNT and CDR2 is YENEEA. V was pared by 5 bases and J by 1 base, with 15 bases between. The CDR3 is 16 amino acids. The CDR3 loop is CASSATRSDSYNEQFF. CDR3 in DNA: TGTGCCAGCAGCGCAACCCGGTCGGATTCCTACAATGAGCAGTTCTTC.